Reported below is one TCR beta chain. Template switching supplied a universal primer site; unique molecular identifiers were carried on the cDNA. Via MiXCR, TCRdb re-called the 5' RACE reads, giving one row per CDR3 protein. The sample contains some 1,700,000 distinct CDR3 sequences, more than 30% of which appear only once. These data belong to a study of identical twins. CDR1 and CDR2 from the germline V gene are MDHEN and SYDVKM. J gave up 5 bases and V 3 bases, and 8 bases lay outside the gene matches. The CDR3 runs to 16 residues. The chain employs TRBV28 and TRBJ2-2, with TRBD2 matching 8 bases. The TCR was taken from a newborn girl in good health. Sequencing was done on a sample of cord blood. The CDR3 loop reads CASSLTLAVVTGELFF. The CDR3 nucleotides read TGTGCCAGCAGTTTGACACTAGCGGTAGTTACCGGGGAGCTGTTTTTT.